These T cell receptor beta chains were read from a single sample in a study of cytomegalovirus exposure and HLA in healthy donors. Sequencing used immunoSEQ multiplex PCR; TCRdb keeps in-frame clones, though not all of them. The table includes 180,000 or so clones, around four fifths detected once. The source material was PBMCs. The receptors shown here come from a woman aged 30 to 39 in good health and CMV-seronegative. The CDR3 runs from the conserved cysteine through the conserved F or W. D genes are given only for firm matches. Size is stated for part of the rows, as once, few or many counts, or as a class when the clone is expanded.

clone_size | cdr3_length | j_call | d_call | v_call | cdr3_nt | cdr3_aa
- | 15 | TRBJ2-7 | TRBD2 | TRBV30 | TGTGCCTGGAGCGGGACCCTAGCGGGGGAGGTTTGGCAGTACTTC | CAWSGTLAGEVWQYF
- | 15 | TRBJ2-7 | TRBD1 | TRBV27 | TGTGCCAGCAGTCCCGGGACAGCCCGCTCCTACGAGCAGTACTTC | CASSPGTARSYEQYF
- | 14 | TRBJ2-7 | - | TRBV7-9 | TGTGCCAGCAGCTTAGAGAAGCTACCAAAGGAGCAGTACTTC | CASSLEKLPKEQYF
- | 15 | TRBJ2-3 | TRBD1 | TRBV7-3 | TGTGCCAGCAGCTTAGGACAGGGTAGGCCAGATACGCAGTATTTT | CASSLGQGRPDTQYF
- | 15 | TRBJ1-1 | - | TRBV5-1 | TGCGCCAGCAGCCCGCTAACACAGGAAAACACTGAAGCTTTCTTT | CASSPLTQENTEAFF
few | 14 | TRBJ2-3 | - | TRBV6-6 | TGTGCCAGCAGTTACGCCAGGGAGGCGGATACGCAGTATTTT | CASSYAREADTQYF
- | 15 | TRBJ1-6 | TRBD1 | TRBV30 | TGTGCCTGGAGCCTAAAGACAGGGGGCAGTTCACCCCTCCACTTC | CAWSLKTGGSSPLHF
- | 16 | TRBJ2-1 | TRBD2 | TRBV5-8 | TGTGCCAGCAGCTTCCAGCGGGGGGGGTCCTACAATGAGCAGTTCTTC | CASSFQRGGSYNEQFF
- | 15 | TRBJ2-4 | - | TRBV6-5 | TGTGCCAGCAGTTACTCGAACTTGCCAGGCCAACAACATTACTTC | CASSYSNLPGQQHYF
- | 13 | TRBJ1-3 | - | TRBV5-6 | TGTGCCAGCAGCTTGTCCAGTTTTAACACCATATATTTT | CASSLSSFNTIYF
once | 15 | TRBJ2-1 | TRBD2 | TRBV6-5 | TGTGCCAGCAGTCGGGGACTATCCATGTCGTATGAGCAGTTCTTC | CASSRGLSMSYEQFF
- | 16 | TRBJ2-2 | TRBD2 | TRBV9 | TGTGCCAGCAGCGTAGGTGGCGGGGGTTTCACCGGGGAGCTGTTTTTT | CASSVGGGGFTGELFF
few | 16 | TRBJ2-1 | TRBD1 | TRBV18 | TGTGCCAGCTCACCTATGGGGACAGTACCGCTCAATGAGCAGTTCTTC | CASSPMGTVPLNEQFF
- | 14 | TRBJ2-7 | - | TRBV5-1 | TGCGCCAGCAGCTGGGTGGACAGCTCCTACGAGCAGTACTTC | CASSWVDSSYEQYF
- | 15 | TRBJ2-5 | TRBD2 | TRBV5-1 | TGCGCCAGCAGCTTAGGACTAGCGGGGGTGGAGACCCAGTACTTC | CASSLGLAGVETQYF